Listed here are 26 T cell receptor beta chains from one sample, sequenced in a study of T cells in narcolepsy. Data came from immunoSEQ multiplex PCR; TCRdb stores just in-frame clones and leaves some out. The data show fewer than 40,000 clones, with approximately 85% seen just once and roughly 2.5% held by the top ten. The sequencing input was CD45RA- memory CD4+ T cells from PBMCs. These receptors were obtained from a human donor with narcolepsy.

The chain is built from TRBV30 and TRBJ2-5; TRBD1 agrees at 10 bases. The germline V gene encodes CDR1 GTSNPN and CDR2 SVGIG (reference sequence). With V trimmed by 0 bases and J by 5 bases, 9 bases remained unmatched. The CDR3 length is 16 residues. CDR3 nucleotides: TGTGCCTGGAGTGTCCCTCCGACAGGGGGCGGGGAGACCCAGTACTTC. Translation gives CAWSVPPTGGGETQYF. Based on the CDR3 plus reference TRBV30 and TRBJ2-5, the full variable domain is SQTIHQWPATLVQPVGSPLSLECTVEGTSNPNLYWYRQAAGRGLQLLFYSVGIGQISSEVPQNLSASRPQDRQFILSSKKLLLSDSGFYLCAWSVPPTGGGETQYFGPGTRLLVL.

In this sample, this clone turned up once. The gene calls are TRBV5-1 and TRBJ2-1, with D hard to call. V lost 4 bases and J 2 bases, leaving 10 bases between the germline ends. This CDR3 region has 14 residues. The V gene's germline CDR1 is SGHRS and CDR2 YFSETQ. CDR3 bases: TGCGCCAGCAGCCCCTATGGCACCTACAATGAGCAGTTCTTC. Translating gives CASSPYGTYNEQFF.

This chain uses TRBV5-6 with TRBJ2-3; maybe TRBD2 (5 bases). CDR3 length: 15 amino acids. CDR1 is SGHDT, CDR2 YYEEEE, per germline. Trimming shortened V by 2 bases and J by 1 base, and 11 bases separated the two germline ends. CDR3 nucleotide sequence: TGTGCCAGCAGCTTCACTAGGACTGGCACAGATACGCAGTATTTT. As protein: CASSFTRTGTDTQYF.

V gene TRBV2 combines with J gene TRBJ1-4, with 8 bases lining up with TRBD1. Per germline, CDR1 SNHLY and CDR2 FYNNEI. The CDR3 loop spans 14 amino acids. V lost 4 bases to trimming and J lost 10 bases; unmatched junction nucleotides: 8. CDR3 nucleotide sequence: TGTGCCAGCAGTGCTGACAGGGGTTATGGAAAACTGTTTTTT. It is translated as CASSADRGYGKLFF.

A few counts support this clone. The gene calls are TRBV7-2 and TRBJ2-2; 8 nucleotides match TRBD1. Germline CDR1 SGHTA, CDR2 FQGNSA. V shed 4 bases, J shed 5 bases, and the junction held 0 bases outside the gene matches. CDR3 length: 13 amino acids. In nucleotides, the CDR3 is TGTGCCAGCAGCTACAGGGGGACCGGGGAGCTGTTTTTT. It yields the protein CASSYRGTGELFF.

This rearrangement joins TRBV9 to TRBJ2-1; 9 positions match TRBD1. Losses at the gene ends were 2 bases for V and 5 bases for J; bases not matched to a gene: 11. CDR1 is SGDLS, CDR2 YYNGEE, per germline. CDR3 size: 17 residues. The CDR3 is CASSVLTGGISNNEQFF. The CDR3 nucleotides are TGTGCCAGCAGCGTCCTGACAGGGGGGATCTCGAACAATGAGCAGTTCTTC.

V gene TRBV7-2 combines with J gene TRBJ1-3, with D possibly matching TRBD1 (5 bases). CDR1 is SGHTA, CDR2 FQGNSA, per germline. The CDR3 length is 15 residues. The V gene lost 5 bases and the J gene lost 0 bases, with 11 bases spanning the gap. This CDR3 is CASSMGRFSGNTIYF. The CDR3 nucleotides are TGTGCCAGCAGCATGGGACGGTTCTCTGGAAACACCATATATTTT.

The CDR3 sequence is CASSSPHSSYEQYF. The DNA of the CDR3 is TGTGCCAGCAGTTCGCCCCACAGCTCCTACGAGCAGTACTTC. V is TRBV28 and J is TRBJ2-7; no definite D call. The CDR3 consists of 14 residues. V lost 4 bases and J 0 bases, leaving 10 bases between the germline ends. Germline lookup yields CDR1 MDHEN and CDR2 SYDVKM.

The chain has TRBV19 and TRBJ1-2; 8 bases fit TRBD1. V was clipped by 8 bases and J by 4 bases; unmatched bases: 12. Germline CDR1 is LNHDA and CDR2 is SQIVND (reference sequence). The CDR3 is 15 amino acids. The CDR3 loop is CASRQEDRDPYGYTF. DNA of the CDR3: TGTGCCAGTCGCCAAGAGGACAGGGATCCCTATGGCTACACCTTC.

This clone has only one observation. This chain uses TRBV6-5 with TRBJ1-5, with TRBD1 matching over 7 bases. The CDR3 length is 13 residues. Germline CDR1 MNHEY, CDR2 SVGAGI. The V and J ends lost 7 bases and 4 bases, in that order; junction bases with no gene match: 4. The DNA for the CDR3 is TGTGCCAGCACCAGCAGGGGGAATCAGCCCCAGCATTTT. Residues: CASTSRGNQPQHF.

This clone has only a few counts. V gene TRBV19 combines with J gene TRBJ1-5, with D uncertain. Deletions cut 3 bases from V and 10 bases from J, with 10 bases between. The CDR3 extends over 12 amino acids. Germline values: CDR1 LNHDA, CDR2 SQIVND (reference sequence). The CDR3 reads CASSMSAGPQHF. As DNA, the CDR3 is TGTGCCAGTAGTATGAGCGCAGGCCCCCAGCATTTT.

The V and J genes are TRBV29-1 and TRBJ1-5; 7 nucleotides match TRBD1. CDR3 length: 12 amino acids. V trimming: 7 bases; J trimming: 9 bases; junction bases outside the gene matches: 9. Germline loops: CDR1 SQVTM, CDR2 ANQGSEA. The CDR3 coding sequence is TGCAGCGCCTCAAGGGACAGCGGGCCCCAGCATTTT. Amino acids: CSASRDSGPQHF.

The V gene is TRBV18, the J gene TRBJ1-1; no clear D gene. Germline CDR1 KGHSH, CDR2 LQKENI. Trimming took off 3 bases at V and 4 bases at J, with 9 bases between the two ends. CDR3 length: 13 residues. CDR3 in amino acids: CASSPPGPTEAFF. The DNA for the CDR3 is TGTGCCAGCTCACCGCCGGGCCCCACTGAAGCTTTCTTT. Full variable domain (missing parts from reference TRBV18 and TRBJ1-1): NAGVMQNPRHLVRRRGQEARLRCSPMKGHSHVYWYRQLPEEGLKFMVYLQKENIIDESGMPKERFSAEFPKEGPSILRIQQVVRGDSAAYFCASSPPGPTEAFFGQGTRLTVV.

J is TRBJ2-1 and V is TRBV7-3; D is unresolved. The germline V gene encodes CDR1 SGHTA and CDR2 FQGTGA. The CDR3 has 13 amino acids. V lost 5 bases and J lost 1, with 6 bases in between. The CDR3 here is CASSRNSYNEQFF. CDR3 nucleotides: TGTGCCAGCAGCCGAAATTCCTACAATGAGCAGTTCTTC.

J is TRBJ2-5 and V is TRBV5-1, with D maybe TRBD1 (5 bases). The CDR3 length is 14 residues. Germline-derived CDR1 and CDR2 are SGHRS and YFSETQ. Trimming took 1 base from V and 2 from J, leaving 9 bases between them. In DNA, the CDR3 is TGCGCCAGCAGCTTGCAGGGTGTACAAGAGACCCAGTACTTC. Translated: CASSLQGVQETQYF.

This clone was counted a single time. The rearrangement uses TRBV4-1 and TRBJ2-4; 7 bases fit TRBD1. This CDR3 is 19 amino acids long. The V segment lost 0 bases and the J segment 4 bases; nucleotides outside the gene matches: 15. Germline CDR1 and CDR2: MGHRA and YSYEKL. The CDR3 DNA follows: TGCGCCAGCAGCCAAGAGGCCCCTCTAATTCTACAGGGGAAAAACATTCAGTACTTC. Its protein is CASSQEAPLILQGKNIQYF.

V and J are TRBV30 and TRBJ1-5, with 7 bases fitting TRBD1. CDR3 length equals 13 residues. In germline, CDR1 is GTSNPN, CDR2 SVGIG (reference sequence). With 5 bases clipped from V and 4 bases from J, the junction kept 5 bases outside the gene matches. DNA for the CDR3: TGTGCCTGGGGGGACAGCCTTAATCAGCCCCAGCATTTT. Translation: CAWGDSLNQPQHF.

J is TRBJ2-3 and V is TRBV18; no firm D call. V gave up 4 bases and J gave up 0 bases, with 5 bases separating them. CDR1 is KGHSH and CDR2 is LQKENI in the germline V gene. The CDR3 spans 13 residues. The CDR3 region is CASSLTSTDTQYF. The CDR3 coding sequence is TGTGCCAGCTCACTGACTAGCACAGATACGCAGTATTTT.

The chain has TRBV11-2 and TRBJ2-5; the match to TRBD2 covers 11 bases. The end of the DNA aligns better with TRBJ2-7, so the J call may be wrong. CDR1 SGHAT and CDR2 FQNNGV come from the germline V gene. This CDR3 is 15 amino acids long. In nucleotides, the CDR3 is TGTGCCAGCAGCTTACTAGCGGGGGGCGCCTACGAGCAGTACTTC. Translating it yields CASSLLAGGAYEQYF.

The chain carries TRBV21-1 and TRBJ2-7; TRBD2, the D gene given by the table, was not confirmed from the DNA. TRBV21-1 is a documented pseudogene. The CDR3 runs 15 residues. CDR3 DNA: TGTGCCAGCCCTCCCGGAGGGGCAGGGACCTACGAGCAGTACTTC. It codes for CASPPGGAGTYEQYF.

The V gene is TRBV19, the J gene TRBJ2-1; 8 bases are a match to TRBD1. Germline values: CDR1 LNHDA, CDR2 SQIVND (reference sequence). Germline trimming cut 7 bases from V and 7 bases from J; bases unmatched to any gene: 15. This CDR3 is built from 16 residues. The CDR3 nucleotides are TGTGCCAGTAACCCGACAGGGGCCTTCATGGGGAATGAGCAGTTCTTC. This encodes CASNPTGAFMGNEQFF.

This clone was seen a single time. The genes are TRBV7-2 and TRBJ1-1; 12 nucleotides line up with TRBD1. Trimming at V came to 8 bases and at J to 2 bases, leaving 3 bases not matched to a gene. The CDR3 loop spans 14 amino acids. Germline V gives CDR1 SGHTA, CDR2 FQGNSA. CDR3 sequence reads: CASAGTGGNTEAFF. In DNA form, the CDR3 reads TGTGCCAGCGCCGGGACAGGGGGCAACACTGAAGCTTTCTTT.

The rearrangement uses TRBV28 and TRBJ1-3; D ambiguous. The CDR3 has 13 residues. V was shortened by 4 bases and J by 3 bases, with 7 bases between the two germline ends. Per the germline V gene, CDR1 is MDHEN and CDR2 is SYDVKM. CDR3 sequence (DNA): TGTGCCAGCAGTTCTGGGGTTGGAAACACCATATATTTT. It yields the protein CASSSGVGNTIYF.

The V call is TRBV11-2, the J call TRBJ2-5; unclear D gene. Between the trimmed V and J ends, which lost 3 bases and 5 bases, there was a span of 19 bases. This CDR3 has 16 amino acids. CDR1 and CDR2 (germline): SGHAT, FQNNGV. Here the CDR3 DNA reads TGTGCCAGCAGCTTTCCGGCTAGTCCATCCGTGGAGACCCAGTACTTC. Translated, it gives CASSFPASPSVETQYF.

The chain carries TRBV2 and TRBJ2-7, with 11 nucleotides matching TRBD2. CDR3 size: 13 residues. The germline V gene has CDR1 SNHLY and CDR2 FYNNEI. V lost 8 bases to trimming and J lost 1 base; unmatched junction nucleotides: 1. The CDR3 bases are TGTGCCAGCGGGACTAGCGGATCCTACGAGCAGTACTTC. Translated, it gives CASGTSGSYEQYF. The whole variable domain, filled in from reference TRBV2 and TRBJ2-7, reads EPEVTQTPSHQVTQMGQEVILRCVPISNHLYFYWYRQILGQKVEFLVSFYNNEISEKSEIFDDQFSVERPDGSNFTLKIRSTKLEDSAMYFCASGTSGSYEQYFGPGTRLTVT.

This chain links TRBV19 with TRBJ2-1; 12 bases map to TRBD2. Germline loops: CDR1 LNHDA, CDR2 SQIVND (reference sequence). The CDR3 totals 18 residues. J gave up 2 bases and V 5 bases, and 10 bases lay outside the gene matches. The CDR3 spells CASSRTSGNPGPYNEQFF. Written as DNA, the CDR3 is TGTGCCAGTAGTCGGACTAGCGGGAATCCGGGACCCTACAATGAGCAGTTCTTC.